The TCR beta chain described here comes from a study of cytomegalovirus exposure and HLA in healthy donors. CDR1 and CDR2 (germline): SGHVS, FQNEAQ. The CDR3 sequence is 12 residues long. V lost 3 bases to trimming and J lost 7 bases, with 10 bases between them. The study's findings and limits: Researchers counted 150 to 200 TCR beta chains as cytomegalovirus-associated. In a later analysis, productive TCRs from donors in an Asian-associated ancestry cluster reportedly carried fewer N-insertions than the cohort mean.

PCR primers comprised 60 Vbeta and 13 Jbeta primers. Using immunoSEQ multiplex PCR, the repertoire was profiled, and TCRdb retains in-frame clones only, with some absent. The profile shows about 180,000 clones, more than 75% of them singletons. This clone occurred once. Its cognate antigen is unknown. The chain joins TRBV7-8 to TRBJ2-7; weak D call: TRBD1 (5 bases). The material sequenced was PBMCs. This receptor was taken from a woman between 25 and 40 years old in good health and CMV-seropositive. The CDR3 DNA reads as TGTGCCAGCAGCTTGATACAGGCGGAGCAGTACTTC. This translates into CASSLIQAEQYF.